There are a few counts of the clone carrying this T cell receptor beta chain. Arm-PCR of CDR3 regions and iRepertoire HTBI primers were used to build TCR beta libraries. TCRdb ran MiXCR on the multiplex PCR reads and lists one entry per CDR3 protein. The table has 620,000 or so distinct CDR3 sequences, around 17% seen once. The time point is: newly diagnosed GD, antithyroid drugs for less than 3 months. The TCR library was prepared using RNA isolated from PBMCs. This specimen comes from a study of regulatory T cells in long-lasting Graves disease. The CDR3 sequence is 15 residues long. CDR1 and CDR2 from the germline V gene are SGHRS and YFSETQ. Trimming removed 0 bases at V and 6 bases at J, with 13 bases between. These data also featured in a second study, about T cells in Graves' hyperthyroidism and ophthalmopathy.

The sequence was obtained from a woman in her 30s with Graves disease. The material was peripheral blood mononuclear cells (PBMCs), obtained at new diagnosis, from a patient treated with antithyroid drugs. The gene calls are TRBV5-1 and TRBJ1-5, with D possibly TRBD1 on 6 matching bases. CDR3 loop: CASSLGQGSGQPQHF. CDR3 bases: TGCGCCAGCAGCTTGGGGCAGGGGTCGGGTCAGCCCCAGCATTTT.